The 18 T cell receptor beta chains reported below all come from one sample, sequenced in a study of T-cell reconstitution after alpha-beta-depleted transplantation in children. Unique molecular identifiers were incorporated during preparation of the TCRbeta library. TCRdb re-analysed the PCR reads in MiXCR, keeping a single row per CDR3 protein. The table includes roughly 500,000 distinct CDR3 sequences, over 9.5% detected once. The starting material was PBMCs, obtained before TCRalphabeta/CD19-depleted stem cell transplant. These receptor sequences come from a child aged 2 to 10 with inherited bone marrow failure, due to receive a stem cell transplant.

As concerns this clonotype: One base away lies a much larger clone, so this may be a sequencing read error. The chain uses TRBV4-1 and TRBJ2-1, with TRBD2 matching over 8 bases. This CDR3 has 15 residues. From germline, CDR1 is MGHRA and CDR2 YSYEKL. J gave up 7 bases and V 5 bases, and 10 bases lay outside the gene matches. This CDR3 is CASSTREGRENEQFF. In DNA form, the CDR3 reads TGCGCCAGCAGCACCCGGGAGGGCCGGGAAAATGAGCAGTTCTTC.

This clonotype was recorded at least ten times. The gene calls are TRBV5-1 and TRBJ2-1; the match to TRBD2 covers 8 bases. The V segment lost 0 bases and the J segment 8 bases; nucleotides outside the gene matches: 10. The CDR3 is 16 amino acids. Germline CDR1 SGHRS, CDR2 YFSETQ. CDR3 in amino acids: CASSLVGGRIPDEQFF. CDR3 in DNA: TGCGCCAGCAGCTTGGTGGGCGGGAGGATCCCGGATGAGCAGTTCTTC.

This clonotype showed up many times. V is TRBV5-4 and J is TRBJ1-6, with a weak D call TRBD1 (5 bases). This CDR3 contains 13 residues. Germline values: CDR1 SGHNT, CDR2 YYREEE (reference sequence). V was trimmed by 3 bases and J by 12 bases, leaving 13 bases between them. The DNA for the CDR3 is TGTGCCAGCAGCTCCACTCAGACAGTACCCCTCCACTTT. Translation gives CASSSTQTVPLHF.

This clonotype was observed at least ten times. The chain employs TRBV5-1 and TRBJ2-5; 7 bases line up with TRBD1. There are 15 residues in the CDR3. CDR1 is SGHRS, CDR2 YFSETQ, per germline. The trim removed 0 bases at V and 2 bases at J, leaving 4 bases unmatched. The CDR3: CASSLGDRAQETQYF. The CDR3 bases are TGCGCCAGCAGCTTGGGAGACAGGGCTCAAGAGACCCAGTACTTC.

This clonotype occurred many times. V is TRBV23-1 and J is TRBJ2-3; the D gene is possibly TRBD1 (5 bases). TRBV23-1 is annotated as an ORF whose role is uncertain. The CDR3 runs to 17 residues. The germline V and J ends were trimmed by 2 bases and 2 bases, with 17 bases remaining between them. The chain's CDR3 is CASSQTAIKTDTDTQYF. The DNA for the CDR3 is TGCGCCAGCAGTCAAACGGCAATAAAGACAGACACAGATACGCAGTATTTT.

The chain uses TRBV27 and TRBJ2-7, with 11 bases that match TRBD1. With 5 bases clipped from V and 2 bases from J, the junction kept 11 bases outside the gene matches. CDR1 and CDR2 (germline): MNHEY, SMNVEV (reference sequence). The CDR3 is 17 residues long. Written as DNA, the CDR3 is TGTGCCAGCAGTCTCCTCCCTCCGGGACAGGGGGCCTACGAGCAGTACTTC. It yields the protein CASSLLPPGQGAYEQYF.

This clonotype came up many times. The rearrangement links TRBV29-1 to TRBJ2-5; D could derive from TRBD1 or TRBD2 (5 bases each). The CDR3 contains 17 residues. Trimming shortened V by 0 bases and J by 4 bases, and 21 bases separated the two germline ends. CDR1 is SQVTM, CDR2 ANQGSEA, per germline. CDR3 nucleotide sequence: TGCAGCGTTGAAGAAATCGGGACGGAGTCGTCGGGAGAGACCCAGTACTTC. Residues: CSVEEIGTESSGETQYF.

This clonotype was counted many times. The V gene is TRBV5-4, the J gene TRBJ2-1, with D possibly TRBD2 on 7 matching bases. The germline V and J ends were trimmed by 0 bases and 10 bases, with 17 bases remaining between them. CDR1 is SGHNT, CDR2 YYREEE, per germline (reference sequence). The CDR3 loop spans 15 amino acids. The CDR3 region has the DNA TGTGCCAGCAGCTTGGCGGGGGGCTTTAACTGGGAGCAGTTCTTC. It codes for CASSLAGGFNWEQFF.

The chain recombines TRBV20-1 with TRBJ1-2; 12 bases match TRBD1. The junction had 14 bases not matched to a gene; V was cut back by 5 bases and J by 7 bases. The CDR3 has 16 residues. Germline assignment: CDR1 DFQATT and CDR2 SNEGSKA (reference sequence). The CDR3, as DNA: TGCAGTGCTCCGCCCCAGCCGGGACAGGGGGCTTCTGGCTACACCTTC. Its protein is CSAPPQPGQGASGYTF.

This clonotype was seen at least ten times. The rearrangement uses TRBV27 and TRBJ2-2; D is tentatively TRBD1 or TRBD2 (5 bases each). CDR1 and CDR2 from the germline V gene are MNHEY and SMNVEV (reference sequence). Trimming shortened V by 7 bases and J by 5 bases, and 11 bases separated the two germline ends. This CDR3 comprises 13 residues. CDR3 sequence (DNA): TGTGCCAGCACTGTTGGGGGAACCGGGGAGCTGTTTTTT. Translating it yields CASTVGGTGELFF.

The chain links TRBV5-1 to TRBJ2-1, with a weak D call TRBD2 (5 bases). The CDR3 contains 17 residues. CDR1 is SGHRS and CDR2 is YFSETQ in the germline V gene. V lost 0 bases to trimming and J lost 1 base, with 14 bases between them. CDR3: CASSLGSGYWSYNEQFF. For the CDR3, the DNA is TGCGCCAGCAGCTTGGGCAGCGGATATTGGTCCTACAATGAGCAGTTCTTC.

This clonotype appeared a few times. This chain's CDR3 is CASSLAVVQGSAEAFF. In nucleotides, the CDR3 is TGTGCCAGCAGCTTAGCGGTGGTCCAGGGATCTGCTGAAGCTTTCTTT. The gene calls are TRBV7-8 and TRBJ1-1; D might be TRBD1 (5 bases). The germline V gene encodes CDR1 SGHVS and CDR2 FQNEAQ. The V and J ends lost 0 bases and 6 bases respectively, with 17 bases between them. The CDR3 has 16 amino acids.

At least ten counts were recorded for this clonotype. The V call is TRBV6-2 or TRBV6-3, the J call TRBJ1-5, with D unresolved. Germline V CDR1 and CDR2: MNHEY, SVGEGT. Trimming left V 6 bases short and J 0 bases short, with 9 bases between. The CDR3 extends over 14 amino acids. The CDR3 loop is CASSDAYSNQPQHF. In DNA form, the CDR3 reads TGTGCCAGCAGCGACGCCTATAGCAATCAGCCCCAGCATTTT.

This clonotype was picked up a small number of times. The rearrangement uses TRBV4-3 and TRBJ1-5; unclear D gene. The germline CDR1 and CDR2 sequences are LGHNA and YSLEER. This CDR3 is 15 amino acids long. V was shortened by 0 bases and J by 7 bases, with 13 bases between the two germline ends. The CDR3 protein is CASSQEAISQQPQHF. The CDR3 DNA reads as TGCGCCAGCAGCCAAGAAGCCATTAGTCAACAGCCCCAGCATTTT.

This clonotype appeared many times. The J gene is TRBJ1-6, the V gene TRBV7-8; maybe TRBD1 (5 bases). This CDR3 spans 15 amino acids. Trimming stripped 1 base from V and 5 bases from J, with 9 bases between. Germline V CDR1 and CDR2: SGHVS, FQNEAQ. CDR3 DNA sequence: TGTGCCAGCAGCTTAGGCAGGGCTAATAATTCACCCCTCCACTTT. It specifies CASSLGRANNSPLHF. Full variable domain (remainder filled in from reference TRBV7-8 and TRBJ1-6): GAGVSQSPRYKVAKRGQDVALRCDPISGHVSLFWYQQALGQGPEFLTYFQNEAQLDKSGLPSDRFFAERPEGSVSTLKIQRTQQEDSAVYLCASSLGRANNSPLHFGNGTRLTVT.

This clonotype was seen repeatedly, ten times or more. In DNA form, the CDR3 reads TGTGCCAGCTCACCAGGAAGGCCCCCCAATTCACCCCTCCACTTT. Protein: CASSPGRPPNSPLHF. V usage is TRBV18 and J usage is TRBJ1-6; no clear D. V was pared by 2 bases and J by 7 bases, with 12 bases between. The CDR3 sequence is 15 residues long. Per germline, CDR1 KGHSH and CDR2 LQKENI.

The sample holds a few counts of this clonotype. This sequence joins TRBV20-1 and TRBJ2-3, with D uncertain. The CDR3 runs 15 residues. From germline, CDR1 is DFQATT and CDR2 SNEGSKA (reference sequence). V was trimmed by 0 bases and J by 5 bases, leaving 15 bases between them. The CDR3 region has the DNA TGCAGTGCTAGAGATCAAGGATCCTCAGGAGATACGCAGTATTTT. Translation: CSARDQGSSGDTQYF.

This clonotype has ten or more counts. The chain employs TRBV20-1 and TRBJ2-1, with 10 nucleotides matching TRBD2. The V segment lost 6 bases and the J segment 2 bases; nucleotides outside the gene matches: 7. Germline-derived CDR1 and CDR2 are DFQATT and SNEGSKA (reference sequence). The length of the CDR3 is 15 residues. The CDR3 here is CSARLAGSPYNEQFF. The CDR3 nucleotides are TGCAGTGCGCGACTAGCGGGCTCACCCTACAATGAGCAGTTCTTC.